Listed here are 22 T cell receptor beta chains from one sample, sequenced in a study of siplizumab effects on memory and regulatory T cells. Clones were sequenced by immunoSEQ multiplex PCR, and TCRdb holds only the in-frame ones, with some missing. The sample shows over 70,000 clones, about 90% of them seen only once. The specimen was CD4+ T cells sorted from blood. These receptors were obtained from a human donor in good health.

The V gene is TRBV7-3, the J gene TRBJ2-2; D may be TRBD2 (6 bases). This CDR3 comprises 16 residues. Germline CDR1 and CDR2: SGHTA and FQGTGA. Trimming pared 7 bases from V and 1 base from J, leaving 16 bases between. CDR3 loop: CASTLGRLENTGELFF. For the CDR3, the DNA is TGTGCCAGCACCCTAGGGAGACTAGAGAACACCGGGGAGCTGTTTTTT.

This clone has just one count. This chain joins TRBV19 and TRBJ1-3; D gene ambiguous. Trimming cost V 4 bases and J 0 bases, with 4 bases left between them. The CDR3 consists of 13 residues. The germline gives CDR1 LNHDA, CDR2 SQIVND (reference sequence). CDR3 coding DNA: TGTGCCAGTAGTACAGGCTCTGGAAACACCATATATTTT. Its protein product is CASSTGSGNTIYF.

The genes are TRBV10-3 and TRBJ1-5; D is perhaps TRBD1 (5 bases). With 7 bases removed from V and 1 base from J, the gap between germline ends came to 8 bases. Germline CDR1 is ENHRY and CDR2 is SYGVKD. The CDR3 is 13 residues long. In DNA form, the CDR3 reads TGTGCCATCAAAGGGACGAGCAATCAGCCCCAGCATTTT. Protein: CAIKGTSNQPQHF.

The chain links TRBV6-1 to TRBJ1-4; the D is unclear. The V end lost 6 bases, the J end lost 4 bases, and 12 bases lay between the germline ends. Germline V gene sequence: CDR1 MNHNS, CDR2 SASEGT. The CDR3 is 14 amino acids. CDR3 sequence reads: CASSAPRDNEKLFF. The CDR3 DNA sequence: TGTGCCAGCAGCGCCCCAAGGGATAATGAAAAACTGTTTTTT.

The CDR3 nucleotides read TGTGCCAGTAGACGGGGACCGTACGAGCAGTACTTC. This sequence encodes CASRRGPYEQYF. This chain uses TRBV19 with TRBJ2-7, with D possibly called TRBD1 or TRBD2 (5 bases each). V lost 6 bases and J 4 bases, leaving 10 bases between the germline ends. The CDR3 sequence is 12 residues long. Per the germline V gene, CDR1 is LNHDA and CDR2 is SQIVND (reference sequence).

The V and J genes are TRBV10-3 and TRBJ1-5, with D possibly being TRBD1 (5 bases). Trimming took 6 bases from V and 3 from J, leaving 15 bases between them. This CDR3 spans 15 amino acids. Germline V gene lookup returns CDR1 ENHRY and CDR2 SYGVKD. CDR3 nucleotide sequence: TGTGCCATCAGCGGGGGGGGGTCCTCCAATCAGCCCCAGCATTTT. Protein product: CAISGGGSSNQPQHF.

Here the CDR3 reads CATSKDREYEQYF. For the CDR3, the DNA is TGTGCCACCAGCAAGGACAGGGAGTACGAGCAGTACTTC. The chain employs TRBV15 and TRBJ2-7; 8 positions agree with TRBD1. The germline V gene encodes CDR1 LNHNV and CDR2 YYDKDF (reference sequence). V lost 4 bases and J lost 4; bases outside the gene matches: 3. CDR3 length equals 13 residues.

The genes are TRBV18 and TRBJ1-2; TRBD1 is a possible D gene (6 bases). V lost 2 bases to trimming and J lost 4 bases, with 14 bases between them. This CDR3 has 15 residues. Germline CDR1 KGHSH, CDR2 LQKENI. The CDR3 spells CASSPAAEGGYGYTF. The CDR3 DNA reads TGTGCCAGCTCACCAGCGGCAGAGGGGGGCTATGGCTACACCTTC. The whole variable domain, filled in from reference TRBV18 and TRBJ1-2, reads NAGVMQNPRHLVRRRGQEARLRCSPMKGHSHVYWYRQLPEEGLKFMVYLQKENIIDESGMPKERFSAEFPKEGPSILRIQQVVRGDSAAYFCASSPAAEGGYGYTFGSGTRLTVV.

The rearrangement joins TRBV10-3 to TRBJ2-7; D may be TRBD1 (5 bases). Germline assignment: CDR1 ENHRY and CDR2 SYGVKD. V was shortened by 3 bases and J by 0 bases, with 12 bases between the two germline ends. The CDR3 extends over 15 amino acids. In DNA, the CDR3 is TGTGCCATCAGTGAAGGGGCAGGGAACTCCTACGAGCAGTACTTC. Translation: CAISEGAGNSYEQYF.

The chain uses TRBV7-9 and TRBJ2-5, with D unresolved. Germline V gene sequence: CDR1 SEHNR, CDR2 FQNEAQ (reference sequence). The CDR3 runs 12 residues. V dropped 3 bases and J dropped 5 bases, with 7 bases sitting between them. The CDR3, as DNA: TGTGCCAGCAGCTTCGGGTTGGAGACCCAGTACTTC. Encoded protein: CASSFGLETQYF.

The chain employs TRBV10-3 and TRBJ2-6, with TRBD2 identical over 10 bases. The junction had 1 base not matched to a gene; V was cut back by 0 bases and J by 2 bases. The CDR3 runs 17 residues. Germline V gene lookup returns CDR1 ENHRY and CDR2 SYGVKD. The DNA for the CDR3 is TGTGCCATCAGTGAGTCTCTAGCGGGAGCTGGGGCCAACGTCCTGACTTTC. Translating it yields CAISESLAGAGANVLTF.

The chain combines TRBV29-1 with TRBJ2-7, with D perhaps TRBD1 or TRBD2 (5 bases each). With 6 bases removed from V and 13 bases from J, the gap between germline ends came to 13 bases. CDR3 length: 9 amino acids. Germline lookup yields CDR1 SQVTM and CDR2 ANQGSEA. In DNA form, the CDR3 reads TGCAGCGTAATACCGGGACCTTACTTC. Residues: CSVIPGPYF.

This clone was detected a few times. The sample carries other DNA sequences with the same CDR3. V usage is TRBV5-1 and J usage is TRBJ2-7; possibly TRBD1 or TRBD2 for D (5 bases each). Trimming shortened V by 4 bases and J by 1 base, and 12 bases separated the two germline ends. The CDR3 runs 14 residues. Germline V gene data show CDR1 as SGHRS and CDR2 as YFSETQ. DNA of the CDR3: TGCGCCAGCAGCAAAAGGGACGGGTCCTACGAGCAGTACTTC. Translating it yields CASSKRDGSYEQYF.

The chain couples TRBV19 to TRBJ1-5; weak D call: TRBD1 (5 bases). With 5 bases removed from V and 7 bases from J, the gap between germline ends came to 9 bases. Germline CDR1 reads LNHDA; CDR2 reads SQIVND (reference sequence). The CDR3 is 12 residues long. In DNA form, the CDR3 reads TGTGCCAGTAGTCCCCCAGGGCAGCCCCAGCATTTT. Amino acids: CASSPPGQPQHF.

This chain uses TRBV7-9 with TRBJ2-3; 11 positions match TRBD2. This CDR3 spans 15 amino acids. Germline CDR1 is SEHNR and CDR2 is FQNEAQ (reference sequence). The V and J ends lost 3 bases and 6 bases, in that order; junction bases with no gene match: 5. The CDR3 region is CASSLIAGGPDTQYF. CDR3 DNA sequence: TGTGCCAGCAGCTTGATAGCGGGAGGGCCGGATACGCAGTATTTT.

The chain combines TRBV7-3 with TRBJ2-2; TRBD1 matches 8 bases. The V and J ends lost 5 bases and 5 bases, in that order; junction bases with no gene match: 7. The length of the CDR3 is 15 residues. Germline V CDR1 and CDR2: SGHTA, FQGTGA. The CDR3 is CASSNQGAGTGELFF. CDR3 coding DNA: TGTGCCAGCAGCAATCAGGGGGCGGGAACCGGGGAGCTGTTTTTT.

This chain links TRBV7-9 with TRBJ1-1; a possible D gene is TRBD1 (5 bases). V was shortened by 3 bases and J by 5 bases, with 10 bases between the two germline ends. This CDR3 spans 13 amino acids. CDR1 is SEHNR and CDR2 is FQNEAQ in the germline V gene (reference sequence). CDR3 residues: CASSFFQGTEAFF. CDR3 nucleotide sequence: TGTGCCAGCAGCTTCTTCCAGGGAACTGAAGCTTTCTTT.

This clone was seen more than once but under ten times. The chain employs TRBV6-6 and TRBJ2-4, with a tentative D call TRBD2 (6 bases). Germline V lookup: CDR1 MNHNY, CDR2 SVGAGI (reference sequence). Trimming pared 3 bases from V and 3 bases from J, leaving 15 bases between. The length of the CDR3 is 16 residues. The DNA for the CDR3 is TGTGCCAGCAGTTATGGAGGGGCGGTAGGCAAAAACATTCAGTACTTC. Amino acid sequence: CASSYGGAVGKNIQYF.

The chain has TRBV19 and TRBJ2-1; D uncertain. The germline V gene encodes CDR1 LNHDA and CDR2 SQIVND (reference sequence). V gave up 5 bases and J gave up 6 bases, with 14 bases separating them. The length of the CDR3 is 14 residues. For the CDR3, the DNA is TGTGCCAGTAGTCCTCTTAGTAGGCGCAATGAGCAGTTCTTC. Translation gives CASSPLSRRNEQFF.

The rearrangement uses TRBV7-3 and TRBJ2-2, with D maybe TRBD1 (5 bases). Trimming cost V 2 bases and J 1 base, with 8 bases left between them. CDR1 and CDR2 from the germline V gene are SGHTA and FQGTGA. The CDR3 loop spans 15 amino acids. CDR3 amino acids: CASSLGQGNTGELFF. In nucleotides, the CDR3 is TGTGCCAGCAGCTTAGGGCAGGGGAACACCGGGGAGCTGTTTTTT.

There are a few counts of this clone. The V gene is TRBV4-3, the J gene TRBJ2-7, with 11 bases that match TRBD1. The CDR3 length is 14 residues. The J segment lost 5 bases and the V segment lost 3 bases, leaving 3 bases of the junction unmatched. CDR1 is LGHNA, CDR2 YSLEER, per germline. CDR3 in DNA: TGCGCCAGCAGCCAGAGGACAGGGGGCGACGAGCAGTACTTC. As protein: CASSQRTGGDEQYF.

This chain uses TRBV5-4 with TRBJ2-2; 12 bases align to TRBD2. V dropped 2 bases and J dropped 3; count of bases not matched to a gene: 8. This CDR3 is 18 amino acids long. CDR1 and CDR2 (germline): SGHNT, YYREEE (reference sequence). CDR3 sequence reads: CASSLSPSGRAHTGELFF. The CDR3 DNA is TGTGCCAGCAGCTTAAGTCCTAGCGGGAGGGCTCACACCGGGGAGCTGTTTTTT.